The clone carrying this T cell receptor beta chain occurred a few times. Germline V gives CDR1 SNHLY, CDR2 FYNNEI. The CDR3 has 13 residues. The germline V and J ends were trimmed by 4 bases and 6 bases, with 10 bases remaining between them. The data belong to a study of control samples from healthy donors and cancer patients. Produced via immunoSEQ multiplex PCR; TCRdb's table is partial and in-frame only. The table includes 100,000 to 150,000 clones, almost 95% detected once. The source material was PBMCs. The V call is TRBV2, the J call TRBJ1-5; maybe TRBD1 (6 bases). This TCR derives from a man older than 75 with head and neck cancer. The CDR3 region is CASSASGAQPQHF. The CDR3 nucleotides are TGTGCCAGCAGTGCGTCAGGGGCTCAGCCCCAGCATTTT.